The source of this TCR beta chain is a study of T-cell memory formation after mild COVID-19. Study overall: For the most part, TCR clusters were specific to one donor.

This clonotype was seen a handful of times. Its target is unknown. Overall study findings and caveats: Prior to infection, memory already included some responding clones, suggesting cross-reactive memory joined. Clones that contracted clustered mainly in CM and EM if CD4+ and in EMRA if CD8+.

MiXCR, applied by TCRdb to the 5' RACE reads, yields one record per CDR3 protein. The table shows fewer than 700,000 distinct CDR3 sequences, with around 17% occurring only once. V gave up 6 bases and J gave up 4 bases; unmatched junction bases: 7. Germline V gene data show CDR1 as LGHDT and CDR2 as YNNKEL (reference sequence). CDR3 length: 15 residues. The chain links TRBV3-1 to TRBJ2-3, with 10 bases fitting TRBD1. This receptor was identified in an adult woman who had mild COVID-19 (a few samples of this study predate the infection). Cell type and time point are not known. The sequencing input was PBMCs or a T cell subset sorted from them (not recorded which). The CDR3 DNA reads as TGTGCCAGCAGTTCTGACAGGGGGCGCGCAGATACGCAGTATTTT. Its translation is CASSSDRGRADTQYF.